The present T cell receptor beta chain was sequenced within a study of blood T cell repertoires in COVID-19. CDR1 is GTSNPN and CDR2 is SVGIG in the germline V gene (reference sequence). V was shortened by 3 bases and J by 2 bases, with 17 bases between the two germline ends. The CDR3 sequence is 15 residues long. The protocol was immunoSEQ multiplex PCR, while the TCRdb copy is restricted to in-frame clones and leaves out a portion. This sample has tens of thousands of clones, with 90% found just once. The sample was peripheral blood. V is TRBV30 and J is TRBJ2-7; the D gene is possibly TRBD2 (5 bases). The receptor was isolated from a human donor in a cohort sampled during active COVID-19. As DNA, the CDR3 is TGTGCCTGGAGCGGGCGCGGAGCGGCTCCCTACGAGCAGTACTTC. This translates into CAWSGRGAAPYEQYF.